The 3 T cell receptor beta chains in this list originate from one sample, sequenced in a study of cytomegalovirus exposure and HLA in healthy donors. It was with 60 Vbeta and 13 Jbeta primers that the PCR ran. The assay was immunoSEQ multiplex PCR, and TCRdb's table has in-frame clones only and misses some. Of over 150,000 clones listed, about two thirds are singletons. The sample taken for sequencing was PBMCs. These receptors were obtained from a woman aged 25 to 39 in good health and CMV-seronegative.

The rearrangement links TRBV9 to TRBJ2-2; D is perhaps TRBD2 (5 bases). This CDR3 spans 14 amino acids. The V gene's germline CDR1 is SGDLS and CDR2 YYNGEE. V was trimmed by 3 bases and J by 5 bases, leaving 11 bases between them. CDR3 amino acids: CASSESPGTGELFF. The CDR3 coding sequence is TGTGCCAGCAGCGAGAGTCCGGGGACCGGGGAGCTGTTTTTT.

This clone was detected only once. The rearrangement joins TRBV14 to TRBJ2-2; 7 nucleotides match TRBD2. Trimming removed 4 bases from V and 1 base from J; junction bases left unmatched: 6. Germline V lookup: CDR1 SGHDN, CDR2 FVKESK. The CDR3 consists of 16 residues. The CDR3 nucleotides read TGTGCCAGCAGCCGGTTTGGCGGGAGGAACACCGGGGAGCTGTTTTTT. Its translation: CASSRFGGRNTGELFF.

This clone was found once. The CDR3 spells CASSPGGKHTEAFF. CDR3 in DNA: TGTGCCAGCAGCCCGGGGGGTAAACACACTGAAGCTTTCTTT. This chain links TRBV7-3 with TRBJ1-1, with D maybe TRBD1 (5 bases). CDR1 is SGHTA and CDR2 is FQGTGA in the germline V gene. The CDR3 extends over 14 amino acids. Between the trimmed V and J ends, which lost 5 bases and 3 bases, there was a span of 13 bases. Full variable domain (missing parts from reference TRBV7-3 and TRBJ1-1): GAGVSQTPSNKVTEKGKYVELRCDPISGHTALYWYRQSLGQGPEFLIYFQGTGAADDSGLPNDRFFAVRPEGSVSTLKIQRTERGDSAVYLCASSPGGKHTEAFFGQGTRLTVV.